The rows below give T cell receptor beta chains drawn from one sample of a study of T cells in localized non-small cell lung cancer. TCRdb keeps only in-frame clones here, not all; method: immunoSEQ multiplex PCR. The sample gives 33,000 or so clones, approximately 80% of which show up once; roughly 17% is in the top ten. The source was peripheral blood, collected before any cancer treatment. These receptors all stem from a male donor at least 60 years old with stage III squamous cell lung carcinoma. The CDR3 runs from the conserved cysteine through the conserved F or W. A D gene is named only where the DNA matches it firmly. Size is omitted from some rows. Given values are once, few, many or a class for expanded clones.

v_gene	d_gene	abundance	j_gene	CDR3nt	CDR3aa
TRBV2	TRBD1	NA	TRBJ2-7	TGTGCCAGCAGCGTCGCGAGTGCAGGGGGCTACGAGCAGTACTTC	CASSVASAGGYEQYF
TRBV10-2	TRBD2	NA	TRBJ2-5	TGCGCCAGCAGAATTACGACTAGCGGGATTTTGGAGACCCAGTACTTC	CASRITTSGILETQYF
TRBV30	TRBD1	few	TRBJ1-3	TGTGCCTGGAGTGTTCTTCGGACAGGTGGAAACACCATATATTTT	CAWSVLRTGGNTIYF
TRBV30	NA	NA	TRBJ1-5	TGTGCCTGGAGTGTAAATCAGGGCCAGCCCCAGCATTTT	CAWSVNQGQPQHF
TRBV19	NA	NA	TRBJ1-2	TGTGCCAGTAGCCAGGGAACCTATGGCTACACCTTC	CASSQGTYGYTF
TRBV2	NA	NA	TRBJ1-3	TGTGCCAGCACCGCCACGCCTGGAAACACCATATATTTT	CASTATPGNTIYF
TRBV7-2	TRBD1	NA	TRBJ2-1	TGTGCCAGCAGCTTCCCGGACAGGGGGCTGTTTGAGCAGTTCTTC	CASSFPDRGLFEQFF
TRBV4-1	TRBD1	NA	TRBJ1-4	TGCGCCAGCAGCCCCCGGGACAGCGCTAATGAAAAACTGTTTTTT	CASSPRDSANEKLFF
TRBV5-1	NA	few	TRBJ1-4	TGCGCCAGCAGCTTGCAGGGCGAGGGTGAAAAACTGTTTTTT	CASSLQGEGEKLFF
TRBV27	NA	NA	TRBJ1-3	TGTGCCAGCAGTTTTCTGCCGCTCTCTGGAAACACCATATATTTT	CASSFLPLSGNTIYF
TRBV10-1	TRBD2	NA	TRBJ2-5	TGCGCCAGCAGTGAGGGACTAGCCCAAGAGACCCAGTACTTC	CASSEGLAQETQYF
TRBV2	NA	NA	TRBJ1-1	TGTGCCAGCAGCACAGGGACGGCGAACACTGAAGCTTTCTTT	CASSTGTANTEAFF
TRBV4-1	NA	few	TRBJ1-2	TGCGCCAGCAGCCAGACAGGACGGTATGGCTACACCTTC	CASSQTGRYGYTF
TRBV7-8	NA	NA	TRBJ1-1	TGTGCCAGCAGCCACCAGGAGAACACTGAAGCTTTCTTT	CASSHQENTEAFF
TRBV18	NA	NA	TRBJ2-1	TGTGCCAGCTCCCCCCTGGGAGGGGGTAAGTCCTACAATGAGCAGTTCTTC	CASSPLGGGKSYNEQFF
TRBV7-6	TRBD1	NA	TRBJ1-5	TGTGCCAGCAGCCTGGGACAGGGAGCTCAGCCCCAGCATTTT	CASSLGQGAQPQHF
TRBV19	TRBD1	NA	TRBJ2-6	TGTGCCAGTAGTACCTGGGACAGGGGGCCTGGGGCCAACGTCCTGACTTTC	CASSTWDRGPGANVLTF
TRBV7-2	NA	NA	TRBJ2-7	TGTGCCAGCAGCTTAAGATGGACCTACGAGCAGTACTTC	CASSLRWTYEQYF
TRBV19	TRBD1	NA	TRBJ2-5	TGTGCCAGTAGTGTAGATACAGGGGTAGAGACCCAGTACTTC	CASSVDTGVETQYF
TRBV19	TRBD1	NA	TRBJ1-5	TGTGCCAGTAGTATAGGGACAGGGGGGCAGCCCCAGCATTTT	CASSIGTGGQPQHF
TRBV7-6	NA	NA	TRBJ1-1	TGTGCCAGCAGCTTAATATCTGGGAACACTGAAGCTTTCTTT	CASSLISGNTEAFF
TRBV5-1	TRBD1	NA	TRBJ2-4	TGCGCCAGCAGCGGACAGGGGGCCGAAAACATTCAGTACTTC	CASSGQGAENIQYF
TRBV5-1	NA	NA	TRBJ1-1	TGCGCCAGCAGCTTGTTGTCACAGGGGAACACTGAAGCTTTCTTT	CASSLLSQGNTEAFF
TRBV7-6	NA	NA	TRBJ1-2	TGTGCCAGCAGCTCGACACCCACCAACTATGGCTACACCTTC	CASSSTPTNYGYTF
TRBV6-1	NA	NA	TRBJ1-2	TGTGCCAGCATTCCGGAGCTGACGAGCTATGGCTACACCTTC	CASIPELTSYGYTF